A single TCR beta chain is shown here with its context. Its antigen is not known. This entry belongs to a study of graft-versus-host responses after intestinal transplantation. Here immunoSEQ multiplex PCR was the method, and the copy in TCRdb shows in-frame clones only, minus some. This sample yields roughly 93,000 clones, of which just under 95% are seen a single time; roughly 0.4% belongs to the top ten. The CDR3 is made up of 12 amino acids. V lost 5 bases, J lost 9 bases, and 11 bases lay in between. Germline CDR1 and CDR2: PRHDT and FYEKMQ (reference sequence). The rearrangement joins TRBV13 to TRBJ1-5; D possibly corresponds to TRBD1 (6 bases). The receptor's source is a human donor who was the organ donor for an intestinal transplant. This sample comprised unstimulated CD8+ T cells sorted from spleen or lymph node cells, obtained before transplant. The CDR3 spells CASSLRGGPQHF. CDR3 bases: TGTGCCAGCAGCCTAAGGGGGGGGCCCCAGCATTTT.